Shown below are 24 T cell receptor beta chains from a single sample sequenced in a study of CD4+ T cells in melanoma. Only in-frame clones appear in the TCRdb table, and some are missing; sequencing was by immunoSEQ multiplex PCR. The sample yields approximately 14,000 clones, over 80% seen once. Sequencing was carried out using cells from a culture (not recorded whether cultured in vitro). The origin of the receptors is a human donor with melanoma.

The chain combines TRBV19 with TRBJ1-2; D uncertain. V was shortened by 4 bases and J by 8 bases, with 17 bases between the two germline ends. CDR3 length: 14 residues. CDR1 and CDR2 (germline): LNHDA, SQIVND (reference sequence). The CDR3 nucleotides read TGTGCCAGTAGTACATCTGCAGGAAGAATGGGCTACACCTTC. This translates into CASSTSAGRMGYTF.

The chain joins TRBV14 to TRBJ2-1; 8 bases align to TRBD2. Losses at the gene ends were 4 bases for V and 6 bases for J; bases not matched to a gene: 11. The CDR3 length is 16 residues. From germline, CDR1 is SGHDN and CDR2 FVKESK. In DNA, the CDR3 is TGTGCCAGCAGCCTCCGGGGGGGGGAGGGATCCAATGAGCAGTTCTTC. Translating gives CASSLRGGEGSNEQFF. Based on the CDR3 plus reference TRBV14 and TRBJ2-1, the full variable domain is EAGVTQFPSHSVIEKGQTVTLRCDPISGHDNLYWYRRVMGKEIKFLLHFVKESKQDESGMPNNRFLAERTGGTYSTLKVQPAELEDSGVYFCASSLRGGEGSNEQFFGPGTRLTVL.

The chain has TRBV7-8 and TRBJ1-2; D remains unclear. The CDR3 sequence is 16 residues long. Germline V gene lookup returns CDR1 SGHVS and CDR2 FQNEAQ. The V and J ends lost 0 bases and 2 bases respectively, with 13 bases between them. The DNA for the CDR3 is TGTGCCAGCAGCTTAGCTTTAGGGCGGGGAAACTATGGCTACACCTTC. Translating it yields CASSLALGRGNYGYTF.

The genes are TRBV7-8 and TRBJ1-1; tentatively, D is TRBD1 (6 bases). The CDR3 runs 14 residues. V shed 5 bases and J shed 4 bases, with 14 bases lying between them. CDR1 SGHVS and CDR2 FQNEAQ come from the germline V gene. CDR3 sequence reads: CASSGQAGATEAFF. The CDR3 DNA sequence: TGTGCCAGCAGCGGCCAGGCGGGGGCCACTGAAGCTTTCTTT.

The chain links TRBV5-1 to TRBJ2-5, with D perhaps assigned TRBD1 or TRBD2 (5 bases each). This CDR3 region has 11 residues. Germline CDR1 and CDR2: SGHRS and YFSETQ. Between the trimmed V and J ends, which lost 7 bases and 5 bases, there was a span of 9 bases. CDR3 nucleotides: TGCGCCAGCGCTGAGGGGGAGACCCAGTACTTC. It specifies CASAEGETQYF.

The chain has TRBV4-1 and TRBJ2-3; 7 bases agree with TRBD1. This CDR3 contains 15 residues. Germline assignment: CDR1 MGHRA and CDR2 YSYEKL. The V and J ends lost 5 bases and 6 bases, in that order; junction bases with no gene match: 11. CDR3 region: CASSETGTLGDTQYF. CDR3 bases: TGCGCCAGCAGCGAGACAGGGACCCTCGGGGATACGCAGTATTTT.

V and J are TRBV5-1 and TRBJ2-7; D perhaps matches TRBD1 (6 bases). V lost 0 bases to trimming and J lost 3 bases, with 13 bases between them. The CDR3 covers 15 residues. Looked up from germline, CDR1 is SGHRS and CDR2 is YFSETQ. The CDR3, as DNA: TGCGCCAGCAGCTTGGTGTCAGGGGCCGGCTACGAGCAGTACTTC. Protein sequence: CASSLVSGAGYEQYF.

The chain carries TRBV5-1 and TRBJ2-3; no firm D call. V was cut by 0 bases and J by 3 bases, with 8 bases left in between. The CDR3 is 14 amino acids. CDR1 is SGHRS, CDR2 YFSETQ, per germline. As DNA, the CDR3 is TGCGCCAGCAGCTTGGGTGATTGGACAGATACGCAGTATTTT. Amino acids: CASSLGDWTDTQYF.

V is TRBV5-6 and J is TRBJ1-4, with TRBD1 matching over 7 bases. V trimming: 4 bases; J trimming: 4 bases; junction bases outside the gene matches: 4. This CDR3 has 14 residues. Germline-derived CDR1 and CDR2 are SGHDT and YYEEEE. The CDR3 region is CASSRQGINEKLFF. CDR3 bases: TGTGCCAGCAGCCGACAGGGTATTAATGAAAAACTGTTTTTT.

This clone is judged medium-sized. The V gene is TRBV6-5, the J gene TRBJ1-5; TRBD1 is a possible D gene (6 bases). The CDR3 totals 13 residues. V lost 5 bases, J lost 7 bases, and 12 bases lay in between. Germline assignment: CDR1 MNHEY and CDR2 SVGAGI. For the CDR3, the DNA is TGTGCCAGCAGTCACAGGGATGGCCAGCCCCAGCATTTT. Protein product: CASSHRDGQPQHF.

J is TRBJ2-2 and V is TRBV5-4; no definite D call. This CDR3 region has 11 residues. The germline V gene has CDR1 SGHNT and CDR2 YYREEE (reference sequence). The germline V and J ends were trimmed by 5 bases and 5 bases, with 4 bases remaining between them. The CDR3 DNA reads TGTGCCAGCAGTCAAACCGGGGAGCTGTTTTTT. It codes for CASSQTGELFF.

The chain is built from TRBV2 and TRBJ2-5; D ambiguous. The CDR3 has 12 residues. V was cut by 5 bases and J by 5 bases, with 9 bases left in between. In germline, CDR1 is SNHLY, CDR2 FYNNEI. CDR3 nucleotides: TGTGCCAGCAGTAAAGGATTCGAGACCCAGTACTTC. It yields the protein CASSKGFETQYF. Full variable domain (rest looked up from reference TRBV2 and TRBJ2-5): EPEVTQTPSHQVTQMGQEVILRCVPISNHLYFYWYRQILGQKVEFLVSFYNNEISEKSEIFDDQFSVERPDGSNFTLKIRSTKLEDSAMYFCASSKGFETQYFGPGTRLLVL.

The rearrangement uses TRBV7-2 and TRBJ1-6; TRBD1 is a possible D gene (6 bases). V gave up 3 bases and J gave up 15 bases, with 12 bases separating them. The V gene's germline CDR1 is SGHTA and CDR2 FQGNSA. The CDR3 contains 12 residues. The DNA for the CDR3 is TGTGCCAGCAGCTTCTCACAGGGTTTCCTCCACTTT. This translates into CASSFSQGFLHF. Variable domain in full (rest from reference TRBV7-2 and TRBJ1-6): GAGVSQSPSNKVTEKGKDVELRCDPISGHTALYWYRQSLGQGLEFLIYFQGNSAPDKSGLPSDRFSAERTGGSVSTLTIQRTQQEDSAVYLCASSFSQGFLHFGNGTRLTVT.

This chain connects TRBV29-1 to TRBJ2-1; TRBD2 might be the D (6 bases). V dropped 7 bases and J dropped 0 bases, with 16 bases sitting between them. CDR1 and CDR2 from the germline V gene are SQVTM and ANQGSEA. This CDR3 contains 15 residues. The CDR3 spells CSAASSGGSYNEQFF. The CDR3 DNA sequence: TGCAGCGCTGCGTCATCCGGGGGCTCCTACAATGAGCAGTTCTTC.

The chain couples TRBV7-9 to TRBJ1-6, with TRBD1 matching 9 bases. V was pared by 2 bases and J by 10 bases, with 6 bases of the junction left unmatched. Germline V gene lookup returns CDR1 SEHNR and CDR2 FQNEAQ (reference sequence). The CDR3 is 15 amino acids. Here the CDR3 reads CASSLIGTGFSPLHF. The CDR3 DNA follows: TGTGCCAGCAGCTTAATCGGGACAGGGTTCTCACCCCTCCACTTT. Filled out from reference TRBV7-9 and TRBJ1-6, the complete variable domain reads DTGVSQNPRHKITKRGQNVTFRCDPISEHNRLYWYRQTLGQGPEFLTYFQNEAQLEKSRLLSDRFSAERPKGSFSTLEIQRTEQGDSAMYLCASSLIGTGFSPLHFGNGTRLTVT.

V is TRBV2 and J is TRBJ2-7, with TRBD1 matching 7 bases. CDR3 length equals 13 residues. Per the germline V gene, CDR1 is SNHLY and CDR2 is FYNNEI. With V trimmed by 4 bases and J by 3 bases, 3 bases remained unmatched. The CDR3 nucleotides read TGTGCCAGCAGTGTTGACAGGGTCTACGAGCAGTACTTC. Protein sequence: CASSVDRVYEQYF.

V gene TRBV25-1 combines with J gene TRBJ2-5; weak D call: TRBD1 (7 bases). This CDR3 has 16 residues. Germline CDR1 MGHDK, CDR2 SYGVNS. Trimming stripped 2 bases from V and 2 bases from J, with 15 bases between. The CDR3 DNA reads as TGTGCCAGCAGTGAAAAAGGGGGGACAGTACAAGAGACCCAGTACTTC. It yields the protein CASSEKGGTVQETQYF.

The rearrangement joins TRBV29-1 to TRBJ2-2; no clear D. The V gene's germline CDR1 is SQVTM and CDR2 ANQGSEA. The CDR3 has 12 amino acids. V was clipped by 4 bases and J by 7 bases, with 10 bases between them. The CDR3 DNA reads as TGCAGCGTTGGTCCCCAGTACGGGGAGCTGTTTTTT. Protein: CSVGPQYGELFF.

For this clone: One end of the junction varies from germline; a read error may be responsible. In the same sample, other DNA sequences code for this CDR3. This chain connects TRBV6-6 to TRBJ1-4; weak D call: TRBD1 (5 bases). CDR3 length: 14 residues. CDR1 MNHNY and CDR2 SVGAGI come from the germline V gene (reference sequence). The CDR3 spells CASRRERGNEKLFF. In DNA form, the CDR3 reads TGTGCCAGCAGGCGCGAAAGGGGTAATGAAAAACTGTTCTTT.

The rearrangement uses TRBV5-1 and TRBJ1-1; TRBD1 might be the D (5 bases). The germline V gene encodes CDR1 SGHRS and CDR2 YFSETQ. The CDR3 covers 14 residues. V shed 6 bases and J shed 0 bases, with 12 bases lying between them. CDR3 region: CASKDGTVNTEAFF. The CDR3 nucleotides read TGCGCCAGCAAGGATGGGACGGTGAACACTGAAGCTTTCTTT.

The chain carries TRBV5-1 and TRBJ2-7, with D possibly being TRBD1 or TRBD2 (6 bases each). V was shortened by 4 bases and J by 5 bases, with 13 bases between the two germline ends. This CDR3 is built from 13 residues. Germline V gene lookup returns CDR1 SGHRS and CDR2 YFSETQ. CDR3 residues: CASSNYGGDEQYF. The DNA for the CDR3 is TGCGCCAGCAGCAATTACGGGGGCGACGAGCAGTACTTC.

The chain carries TRBV7-9 and TRBJ1-2, with 7 bases matching TRBD1. The CDR3 contains 13 residues. Germline V lookup: CDR1 SEHNR, CDR2 FQNEAQ (reference sequence). Trimming cost V 5 bases and J 8 bases; bases outside gene matches: 8. The chain's CDR3 is CASSLGGGGGYTF. CDR3 nucleotide sequence: TGTGCCAGCAGCCTAGGAGGGGGCGGAGGCTACACCTTC. The full variable domain, with the rest looked up from reference TRBV7-9 and TRBJ1-2, is DTGVSQNPRHKITKRGQNVTFRCDPISEHNRLYWYRQTLGQGPEFLTYFQNEAQLEKSRLLSDRFSAERPKGSFSTLEIQRTEQGDSAMYLCASSLGGGGGYTFGSGTRLTVV.

The DNA for the CDR3 is TGTGCCACCCAAGGGACAGCCACGGCCAAAAACATTCAGTACTTC. This sequence encodes CATQGTATAKNIQYF. The V call is TRBV19, the J call TRBJ2-4, with 7 bases aligning to TRBD1. Germline V gives CDR1 LNHDA, CDR2 SQIVND (reference sequence). CDR3 size: 15 residues. The V and J ends lost 10 bases and 1 base, in that order; junction bases with no gene match: 10.

The CDR3 nucleotides are TGTGCCAGCAGCCGCGGGGATGCACGAGAGCAGTACTTC. Protein sequence: CASSRGDAREQYF. V usage is TRBV14 and J usage is TRBJ2-7; D is possibly TRBD2 (6 bases). From germline, CDR1 is SGHDN and CDR2 FVKESK. This CDR3 is built from 13 residues. Between the trimmed V and J ends, which lost 4 bases and 7 bases, there was a span of 14 bases.